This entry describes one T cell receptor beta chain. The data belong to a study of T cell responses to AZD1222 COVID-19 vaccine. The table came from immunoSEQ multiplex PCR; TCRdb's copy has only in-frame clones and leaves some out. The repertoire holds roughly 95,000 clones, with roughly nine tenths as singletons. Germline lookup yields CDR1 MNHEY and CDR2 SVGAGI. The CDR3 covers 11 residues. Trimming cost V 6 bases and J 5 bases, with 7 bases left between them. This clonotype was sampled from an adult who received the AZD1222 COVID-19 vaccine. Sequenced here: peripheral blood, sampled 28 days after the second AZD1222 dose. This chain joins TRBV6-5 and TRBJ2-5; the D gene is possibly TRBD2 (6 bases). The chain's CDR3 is CASRGGETQYF. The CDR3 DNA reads TGTGCCAGCAGAGGAGGGGAGACCCAGTACTTC.